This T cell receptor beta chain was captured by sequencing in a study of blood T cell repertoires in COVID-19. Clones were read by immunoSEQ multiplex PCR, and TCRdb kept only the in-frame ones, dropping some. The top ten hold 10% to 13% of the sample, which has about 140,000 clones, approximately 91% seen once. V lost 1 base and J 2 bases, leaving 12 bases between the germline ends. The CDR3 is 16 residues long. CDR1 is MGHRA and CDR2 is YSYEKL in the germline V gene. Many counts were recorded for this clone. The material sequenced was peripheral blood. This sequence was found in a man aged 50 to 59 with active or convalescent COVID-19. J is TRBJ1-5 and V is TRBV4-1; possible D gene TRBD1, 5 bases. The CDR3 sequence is CASSQVSGSRNQPQHF. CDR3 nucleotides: TGCGCCAGCAGCCAAGTATCAGGGTCTCGCAATCAGCCCCAGCATTTT.